Following are 5 T cell receptor beta chains from one sample sequenced in a study of blood T cell repertoires in COVID-19. This table comes from immunoSEQ multiplex PCR, and its TCRdb copy is limited to in-frame clones, with some not included. This table holds fewer than 600,000 clones, around nine tenths found once. Sequences were obtained from PBMCs or T cells enriched from blood (not recorded which). These receptors were obtained from a woman aged 40 to 55 who had recovered from COVID-19.

CDR3 in amino acids: CASTRGGTQYF. CDR3 coding DNA: TGTGCCAGCACCCGGGGAGGTACGCAGTATTTT. V and J are TRBV25-1 and TRBJ2-3, with a tentative D call TRBD2 (6 bases). The CDR3 totals 11 residues. The germline V gene has CDR1 MGHDK and CDR2 SYGVNS. V gave up 7 bases and J gave up 8 bases, with 10 bases separating them.

The chain joins TRBV4-3 to TRBJ1-2, with D possibly being TRBD1 (6 bases). This CDR3 comprises 15 residues. Between the trimmed V and J ends, which lost 4 bases and 4 bases, there was a span of 16 bases. Germline assignment: CDR1 LGHNA and CDR2 YSLEER. The CDR3 protein is CASSPKDSRSYGYTF. Here the CDR3 DNA reads TGCGCCAGCAGCCCAAAGGACAGTCGTTCCTATGGCTACACCTTC.

The chain combines TRBV29-1 with TRBJ1-2; D is unresolved. Trimming pared 2 bases from V and 4 bases from J, leaving 14 bases between. CDR1 and CDR2 from the germline V gene are SQVTM and ANQGSEA. The CDR3 sequence is 14 residues long. The CDR3 is CSVEYVPGTYGYTF. CDR3 nucleotides: TGCAGCGTTGAATATGTCCCAGGAACCTATGGCTACACCTTC.

This chain joins TRBV18 and TRBJ1-4; D may be TRBD1 (6 bases). V lost 3 bases, J lost 6 bases, and 11 bases lay in between. In germline, CDR1 is KGHSH, CDR2 LQKENI. The CDR3 covers 14 residues. The CDR3: CASSPWGQDEKLFF. The CDR3 DNA is TGTGCCAGCTCACCGTGGGGGCAGGATGAAAAACTGTTTTTT.

The rearrangement joins TRBV5-8 to TRBJ1-4; 8 bases line up with TRBD1. CDR1 is SGHTS and CDR2 is YDEGEE in the germline V gene. V was pared by 1 base and J by 7 bases, with 3 bases of the junction left unmatched. CDR3 length: 14 amino acids. The CDR3 is CASSLTGGSEKLFF. DNA for the CDR3: TGTGCCAGCAGCTTGACAGGGGGAAGTGAAAAACTGTTTTTT.